These 29 T cell receptor beta chains were sequenced from one sample in a study of T cell repertoires in breast cancer. A second nested PCR with blocking oligonucleotides suppressed unpaired genes. TCRdb re-called the emulsion pairing reads with MiXCR, one entry per CDR3 protein. The sample contains about 40,000 distinct CDR3 sequences, roughly 42% of which appear only once. An expanded emulsion RT-PCR with primers for all TCR V genes paired CD8+ T cell chains. The sample was CD8+ T cells. Receptor source: a pool of human donors with breast cancer or a healthy control (not recorded which).

Note on this clonotype: At one end the junction does not follow the germline gene, possibly because of a read error. J is TRBJ1-2 and V is TRBV20-1; 7 bases are a match to TRBD1. From germline, CDR1 is DFQATT and CDR2 SNEGSKA (reference sequence). The CDR3 runs to 15 residues. CDR3 sequence reads: CSARKGQIDYYDYTF. The CDR3 nucleotides are TGCAGTGCTAGAAAGGGACAGATTGATTACTATGACTACACCTTC.

The chain couples TRBV15 to TRBJ2-2; D may be TRBD1 or TRBD2 (5 bases each). There are 16 residues in the CDR3. V was cut by 9 bases and J by 1 base, with 18 bases left in between. The germline V gene encodes CDR1 LNHNV and CDR2 YYDKDF (reference sequence). The DNA for the CDR3 is TGTGCCACACTCCTTACATGGGACGGGAACACCGGGGAGCTGTTTTTT. This translates into CATLLTWDGNTGELFF. The full variable domain, in which reference TRBV15 and TRBJ2-2 provide the parts outside the CDR3, is DAMVIQNPRYQVTQFGKPVTLSCSQTLNHNVMYWYQQKSSQAPKLLFHYYDKDFNNEADTPDNFQSRRPNTSFCFLDIRSPGLGDTAMYLCATLLTWDGNTGELFFGEGSRLTVL.

The V and J genes are TRBV2 and TRBJ1-3; D possibly corresponds to TRBD1 (5 bases). Germline CDR1 and CDR2: SNHLY and FYNNEI. The length of the CDR3 is 13 residues. V was shortened by 11 bases and J by 2 bases, with 13 bases between the two germline ends. The CDR3 bases are TGTGCCTCTCACCGGGGGGCTGGAAACACCATATATTTT. It encodes CASHRGAGNTIYF.

The chain links TRBV4-1 to TRBJ2-7, with 11 bases that match TRBD1. The CDR3 totals 14 residues. CDR1 is MGHRA and CDR2 is YSYEKL in the germline V gene. With V trimmed by 2 bases and J by 7 bases, 4 bases remained unmatched. Here the CDR3 DNA reads TGCGCCAGCAGCCAAAGGACAGGGGGCGGAGAGCAGTACTTC. It encodes CASSQRTGGGEQYF.

Worth noting for this clonotype: An end of the junction does not agree with germline; a read error may underlie this. The V gene is TRBV10-2, the J gene TRBJ1-1, with D maybe TRBD1 (5 bases). CDR1 is WSHSY, CDR2 SAAADI, per germline. This CDR3 has 16 residues. The CDR3 DNA reads as TGCGCCAGCACCCGTGGAATAGGGGTTACGAACACTGAAGCCTTCTTT. Protein product: CASTRGIGVTNTEAFF.

This clonotype was detected once. The genes are TRBV5-4 and TRBJ2-7; no definite D call. The CDR3 is made up of 13 amino acids. CDR1 is SGHNT and CDR2 is YYREEE in the germline V gene (reference sequence). Trimming shortened V by 0 bases and J by 4 bases, and 8 bases separated the two germline ends. CDR3 sequence: CASSLDGRYEQYF. In nucleotides, the CDR3 is TGTGCCAGCAGCTTGGATGGCAGATACGAGCAGTACTTC.

This clonotype was picked up a small number of times. The rearrangement links TRBV20-1 to TRBJ1-5; 8 bases are a match to TRBD1. Unmatched junction bases numbered 6, after V lost 1 base and J lost 4 bases. Germline values: CDR1 DFQATT, CDR2 SNEGSKA (reference sequence). This CDR3 comprises 15 residues. Here the CDR3 reads CSARGTGRRNQPQHF. The DNA for the CDR3 is TGCAGTGCTAGAGGGACAGGGAGACGAAATCAGCCCCAGCATTTT.

This clonotype was counted many times. The rearrangement links TRBV15 to TRBJ2-5, with D hard to call. The CDR3 consists of 13 residues. Germline loops: CDR1 LNHNV, CDR2 YYDKDF (reference sequence). Trimming took off 1 base at V and 1 base at J, with 4 bases between the two ends. The CDR3 sequence is CATSRGTQETQYF. DNA for the CDR3: TGTGCCACCAGCAGAGGAACCCAAGAGACCCAGTACTTC.

About this clonotype: A read error may produce the germline difference seen at one junction end. The chain is built from TRBV7-6 and TRBJ2-7; 7 bases fit TRBD2. This CDR3 spans 13 amino acids. Germline V gene lookup returns CDR1 SGHVS and CDR2 FNYEAQ. The CDR3 region has the DNA TGTGCCAGCAGCCTAGCGGTCACCTACGAGCAGTACTTC. Its translation: CASSLAVTYEQYF.

The chain couples TRBV6-2 or TRBV6-3 to TRBJ1-1; 8 bases align to TRBD1. In germline, CDR1 is MNHEY, CDR2 SVGEGT. This CDR3 is built from 15 residues. V was clipped by 6 bases and J by 5 bases; unmatched bases: 11. The CDR3 loop reads CASSLTGAGKTEAFF. In DNA form, the CDR3 reads TGTGCCAGCAGCCTGACAGGGGCAGGGAAAACTGAAGCTTTCTTT.

The rearrangement uses TRBV6-2 or TRBV6-3 and TRBJ2-1; unclear D gene. The V gene's germline CDR1 is MNHEY and CDR2 SVGEGT. The V end lost 2 bases, the J end lost 8 bases, and 16 bases lay between the germline ends. The CDR3 is 15 residues long. The CDR3 reads CASSYDHSFGDEQFF. Written as DNA, the CDR3 is TGTGCCAGCAGTTACGACCACTCCTTCGGCGATGAGCAGTTCTTC.

On this clonotype itself: This may come from a read error, since a much larger clone is one base off. The chain recombines TRBV7-8 with TRBJ2-7; TRBD1 matches at 9 bases. J gave up 2 bases and V 5 bases, and 16 bases lay outside the gene matches. Germline loops: CDR1 SGHVS, CDR2 FQNEAQ. The CDR3 loop spans 18 amino acids. The CDR3 DNA follows: TGTGCCAGCAGCCCTTCCGGGACAGGGTCCCCGAGCCCCTACGAGCAGTACTTC. Translated: CASSPSGTGSPSPYEQYF.

This clonotype showed up just a few times. This sequence joins TRBV6-5 and TRBJ2-6, with D unresolved. The germline V gene has CDR1 MNHEY and CDR2 SVGAGI. V was cut by 7 bases and J by 0 bases, with 10 bases left in between. The CDR3 contains 15 residues. Here the CDR3 reads CASTRLASGANVLTF. The CDR3 DNA is TGTGCCAGCACCCGACTGGCCTCTGGGGCCAACGTCCTGACTTTC.

This clonotype has just a few counts. The chain joins TRBV20-1 to TRBJ2-7; 11 bases align to TRBD2. Germline lookup yields CDR1 DFQATT and CDR2 SNEGSKA (reference sequence). This CDR3 comprises 15 residues. V was clipped by 2 bases and J by 0 bases; unmatched bases: 3. The CDR3 region has the DNA TGCAGTGCTAGAAGGACTAGCGGGTACTCCTACGAGCAGTACTTC. Amino acids: CSARRTSGYSYEQYF.

The V gene is TRBV7-9, the J gene TRBJ2-3; no firm D call. Germline CDR1 SEHNR, CDR2 FQNEAQ (reference sequence). Deletions cut 1 base from V and 3 bases from J, with 5 bases between. There are 13 residues in the CDR3. The CDR3 reads CASSLVGTDTQYF. CDR3 bases: TGTGCCAGCAGCTTAGTCGGTACAGATACGCAGTATTTT.

This clonotype showed up just a few times. The gene calls are TRBV12-3 or TRBV12-4 and TRBJ2-1; D remains unclear. The CDR3 runs 13 residues. Trimming took 3 bases from V and 5 from J, leaving 8 bases between them. DNA of the CDR3: TGTGCCAGCAGTTTTACATGGAACAATGAGCAGTTCTTC. The encoded protein is CASSFTWNNEQFF.

This clonotype was seen ten or more times. The chain has TRBV20-1 and TRBJ2-3, with D maybe TRBD2 (6 bases). This CDR3 is 14 amino acids long. Germline values: CDR1 DFQATT, CDR2 SNEGSKA (reference sequence). V was shortened by 5 bases and J by 4 bases, with 16 bases between the two germline ends. CDR3 residues: CSAPRGLRADTQYF. In DNA form, the CDR3 reads TGCAGTGCTCCTCGGGGACTGCGGGCAGATACGCAGTATTTT.

The chain combines TRBV29-1 with TRBJ2-5; 9 positions match TRBD1. Germline values: CDR1 SQVTM, CDR2 ANQGSEA. Trimming cost V 3 bases and J 5 bases; bases outside gene matches: 7. The CDR3 contains 14 residues. The chain's CDR3 is CSVDGTGSLETQYF. The CDR3 DNA sequence: TGCAGCGTTGATGGGACAGGGAGTCTGGAGACCCAGTACTTC.

The chain carries TRBV27 and TRBJ1-2, with D possibly matching TRBD1 (6 bases). Germline loops: CDR1 MNHEY, CDR2 SMNVEV (reference sequence). This CDR3 has 17 amino acids. V shed 5 bases and J shed 2 bases, with 21 bases lying between them. The CDR3 sequence: CASSSLGTRALNYGYTF. Here the CDR3 DNA reads TGTGCCAGCAGTAGTCTGGGGACACGGGCTTTGAACTATGGCTACACCTTC.

Comments on this clonotype: Sequence at one end of the junction differs from germline and may be a read error. The chain carries TRBV11-2 and TRBJ2-3; TRBD1 agrees at 9 bases. Germline assignment: CDR1 SGHAT and CDR2 FQNNGV. The CDR3 length is 14 residues. CDR3 nucleotide sequence: TGTGACAGCAGCACCTACAGGGGGCTAGATACGCAGTATTTT. This encodes CDSSTYRGLDTQYF.

V and J are TRBV7-3 and TRBJ2-5; TRBD1 matches 7 bases. The junction had 15 bases not matched to a gene; V was cut back by 5 bases and J by 3 bases. The CDR3 totals 17 residues. Germline V CDR1 and CDR2: SGHTA, FQGTGA. The CDR3 DNA reads as TGTGCCAGCAGCCAACACCCCCCCGGGACAGCGAAAGAGACCCAGTACTTC. This encodes CASSQHPPGTAKETQYF. Full variable domain (missing parts from reference TRBV7-3 and TRBJ2-5): GAGVSQTPSNKVTEKGKYVELRCDPISGHTALYWYRQSLGQGPEFLIYFQGTGAADDSGLPNDRFFAVRPEGSVSTLKIQRTERGDSAVYLCASSQHPPGTAKETQYFGPGTRLLVL.

In this sample, this clonotype turned up many times. The chain has TRBV27 and TRBJ1-4, with unresolved D. CDR3 length equals 14 residues. Germline loops: CDR1 MNHEY, CDR2 SMNVEV (reference sequence). Trimming shortened V by 4 bases and J by 4 bases, and 10 bases separated the two germline ends. The CDR3 bases are TGTGCCAGCAGTTCTGCCGGCCGTAATGAAAAACTGTTTTTT. It codes for CASSSAGRNEKLFF. The entire variable domain, with the rest obtained from reference TRBV27 and TRBJ1-4, is as follows: EAQVTQNPRYLITVTGKKLTVTCSQNMNHEYMSWYRQDPGLGLRQIYYSMNVEVTDKGDVPEGYKVSRKEKRNFPLILESPSPNQTSLYFCASSSAGRNEKLFFGSGTQLSVL.

V and J are TRBV11-2 and TRBJ2-3; 7 positions match TRBD2. The junction had 4 bases not matched to a gene; V was cut back by 1 base and J by 6 bases. The CDR3 has 14 amino acids. Germline lookup yields CDR1 SGHAT and CDR2 FQNNGV. The CDR3 nucleotides read TGTGCCAGCAGCTTAGGGAGCGGGAAGGATACGCAGTATTTT. Translation gives CASSLGSGKDTQYF.

This clonotype came up a few times. The chain recombines TRBV10-2 with TRBJ1-2; no reliable D call. V was pared by 1 base and J by 3 bases, with 3 bases between. This CDR3 region has 12 residues. Germline V gives CDR1 WSHSY, CDR2 SAAADI. CDR3 nucleotides: TGCGCCAGCAGTGAGTTTGACTATGGCTACACCTTC. Translating gives CASSEFDYGYTF.

This clonotype has a handful of counts. V gene TRBV10-1 combines with J gene TRBJ1-2, with D unclear. Trimming removed 2 bases from V and 3 bases from J, with 7 bases in between. Germline V lookup: CDR1 WNHNN, CDR2 SYGVQD (reference sequence). The CDR3 length is 13 residues. CDR3 amino acids: CASSEDLYYGYTF. The CDR3 DNA reads as TGCGCCAGCAGTGAGGACCTCTACTATGGCTACACCTTC.

Only a few counts were recorded for this clonotype. This chain links TRBV5-1 with TRBJ2-1; 9 bases are shared with TRBD1. Germline V gene lookup returns CDR1 SGHRS and CDR2 YFSETQ. Trimming removed 2 bases from V and 7 bases from J; junction bases left unmatched: 1. This CDR3 has 13 residues. Here the CDR3 reads CASSFGQGNEQFF. For the CDR3, the DNA is TGCGCCAGCAGCTTTGGACAGGGGAATGAGCAGTTCTTC. Based on the CDR3 plus reference TRBV5-1 and TRBJ2-1, the full variable domain is KAGVTQTPRYLIKTRGQQVTLSCSPISGHRSVSWYQQTPGQGLQFLFEYFSETQRNKGNFPGRFSGRQFSNSRSEMNVSTLELGDSALYLCASSFGQGNEQFFGPGTRLTVL.

In its sample, this clonotype was seen many times. The V and J genes are TRBV6-1 and TRBJ2-7; D unclear. CDR1 MNHNS and CDR2 SASEGT come from the germline V gene. This CDR3 comprises 11 residues. Trimming stripped 6 bases from V and 3 bases from J, with 6 bases between. CDR3 coding DNA: TGTGCCAGCAGCAACTACTACGAGCAGTACTTC. Encoded protein: CASSNYYEQYF.

The chain has TRBV18 and TRBJ1-6; 10 bases line up with TRBD1. This CDR3 has 15 residues. Germline V lookup: CDR1 KGHSH, CDR2 LQKENI. The V and J ends lost 6 bases and 5 bases, in that order; junction bases with no gene match: 4. As DNA, the CDR3 is TGTGCCAGCTCGGGGACAGGGGCCAATAATTCACCCCTCCACTTT. As protein: CASSGTGANNSPLHF.

This clonotype came up a few times. The rearrangement joins TRBV10-3 to TRBJ2-1, with 8 bases identical to TRBD2. The germline V gene has CDR1 ENHRY and CDR2 SYGVKD. The length of the CDR3 is 15 residues. Germline trimming cut 6 bases from V and 6 bases from J; bases unmatched to any gene: 10. CDR3 DNA sequence: TGTGCCATCAGCGGGGGGGGAACAGGGCGCAATGAGCAGTTCTTC. Its translation: CAISGGGTGRNEQFF.